This TCR beta chain originates from a study of blood T cell repertoires in COVID-19. Overall study context: T cells, B-cell-depleted T cells, or PBMCs provided the cDNA or gDNA that served as material.

Original handling: Cell counts per sample came from amplifying reference gene primers. Libraries were prepared by immunoSEQ multiplex PCR; TCRdb keeps only in-frame clonotypes and omits some of them. D and trimming were read from the DNA, whereas the V and J calls and clone size are those reported in that table. This sample carries more than 100,000 clones, about 90% of them seen once, and the ten largest clones take approximately 3.6%. The CDR3 totals 14 residues. V was pared by 7 bases and J by 3 bases, with 7 bases of the junction left unmatched. Per the germline V gene, CDR1 is MNHEY and CDR2 is SVGAGI.

The chain links TRBV6-5 to TRBJ1-2; TRBD1 agrees at 8 bases. Sequenced sample: peripheral blood. The clonotype was recovered from a woman in her sixties with acute or convalescent COVID-19. Written as DNA, the CDR3 is TGTGCCAGCAAGGGACAGGCCTGGGACTATGGCTACACCTTC. As protein: CASKGQAWDYGYTF.